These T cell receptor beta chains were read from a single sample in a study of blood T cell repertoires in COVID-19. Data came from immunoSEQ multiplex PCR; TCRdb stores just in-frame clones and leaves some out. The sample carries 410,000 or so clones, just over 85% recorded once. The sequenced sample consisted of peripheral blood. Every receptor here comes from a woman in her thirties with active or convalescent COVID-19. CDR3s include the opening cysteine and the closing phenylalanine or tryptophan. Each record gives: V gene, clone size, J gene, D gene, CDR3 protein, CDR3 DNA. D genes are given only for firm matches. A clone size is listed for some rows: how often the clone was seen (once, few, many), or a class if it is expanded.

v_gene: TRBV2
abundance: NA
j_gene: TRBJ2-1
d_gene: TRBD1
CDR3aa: CASKTDPGTGGSSEQFF
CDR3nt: TGTGCCAGCAAAACCGACCCCGGGACAGGGGGCTCGAGTGAGCAGTTCTTC

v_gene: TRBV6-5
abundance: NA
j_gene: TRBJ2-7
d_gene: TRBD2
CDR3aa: CASRTGLAGAHEQYF
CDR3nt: TGTGCCAGCAGAACCGGTTTAGCGGGAGCCCACGAGCAGTACTTC

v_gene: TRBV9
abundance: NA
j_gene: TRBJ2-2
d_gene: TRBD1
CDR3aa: CASSTQGAGGELFF
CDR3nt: TGTGCCAGCAGTACACAGGGGGCTGGCGGGGAGCTGTTTTTT

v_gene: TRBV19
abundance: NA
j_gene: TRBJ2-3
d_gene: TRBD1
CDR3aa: CASSPPLGTGGLADTQYF
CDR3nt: TGTGCCAGTAGTCCCCCCCTTGGTACAGGGGGATTGGCAGATACGCAGTATTTT

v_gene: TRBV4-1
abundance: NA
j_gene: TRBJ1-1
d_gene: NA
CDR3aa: CASSHITGAGSEAFF
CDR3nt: TGCGCCAGCAGCCATATCACCGGGGCGGGGAGCGAAGCTTTCTTT

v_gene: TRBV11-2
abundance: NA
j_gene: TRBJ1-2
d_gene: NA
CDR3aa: CASSLGAGGLDGYTF
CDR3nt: TGTGCCAGCAGCTTAGGGGCGGGGGGTTTGGATGGCTACACCTTC

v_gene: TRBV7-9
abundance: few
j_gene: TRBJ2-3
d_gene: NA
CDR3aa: CASSPDSDTQYF
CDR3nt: TGTGCCAGCAGCCCTGACTCAGATACGCAGTATTTT

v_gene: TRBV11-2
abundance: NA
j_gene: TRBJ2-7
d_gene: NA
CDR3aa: CASSLALELIRSCEQYF
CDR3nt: TGTGCCAGCAGCTTAGCCCTTGAACTTATCCGCTCCTGCGAGCAGTACTTC

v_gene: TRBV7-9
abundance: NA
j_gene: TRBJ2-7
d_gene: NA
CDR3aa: CASSLVASREQYF
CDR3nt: TGTGCCAGCAGCTTAGTAGCTAGCCGCGAGCAGTACTTC

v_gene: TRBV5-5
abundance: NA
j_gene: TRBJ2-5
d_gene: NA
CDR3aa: CASSQQTGRETQYF
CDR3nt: TGTGCCAGCAGCCAACAGACAGGGAGGGAGACCCAGTACTTC

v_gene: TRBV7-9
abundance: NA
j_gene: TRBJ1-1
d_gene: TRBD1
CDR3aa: CASSPGQAGEAFF
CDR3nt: TGTGCCAGCAGTCCCGGACAGGCGGGTGAAGCTTTCTTT

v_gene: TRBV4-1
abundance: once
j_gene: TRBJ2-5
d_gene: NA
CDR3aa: CASSQDPQGQETQYF
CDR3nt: TGCGCCAGCAGCCAAGATCCCCAGGGGCAAGAGACCCAGTACTTC

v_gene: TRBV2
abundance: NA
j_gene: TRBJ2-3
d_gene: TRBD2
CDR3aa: CASSASGGTQRTQYF
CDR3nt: TGTGCCAGCAGTGCTAGCGGGGGGACACAGAGGACGCAGTATTTT

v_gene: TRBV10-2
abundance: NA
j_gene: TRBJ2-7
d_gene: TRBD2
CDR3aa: CASSVAGVPPYEQYF
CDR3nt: TGCGCCAGCAGCGTAGCGGGAGTCCCCCCCTACGAGCAGTACTTC

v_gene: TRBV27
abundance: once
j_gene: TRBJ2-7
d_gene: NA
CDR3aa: CASSPTGYEQYF
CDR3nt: TGTGCCAGCAGCCCTACTGGCTACGAGCAGTACTTC

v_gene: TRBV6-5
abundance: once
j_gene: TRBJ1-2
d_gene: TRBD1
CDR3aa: CASSYPLDRSGVGYTF
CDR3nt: TGTGCCAGCAGTTACCCATTGGACAGGTCGGGTGTTGGCTACACCTTC

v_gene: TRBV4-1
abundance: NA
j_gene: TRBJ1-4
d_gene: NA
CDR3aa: CASSQGLLDSNEKLFF
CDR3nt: TGCGCCAGCAGCCAAGGGCTCCTGGACAGCAATGAAAAACTGTTTTTT

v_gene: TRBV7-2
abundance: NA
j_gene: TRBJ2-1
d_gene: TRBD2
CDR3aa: CASSLGGSKDEQFF
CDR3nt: TGTGCCAGCAGCTTAGGCGGGAGCAAAGATGAGCAGTTCTTC

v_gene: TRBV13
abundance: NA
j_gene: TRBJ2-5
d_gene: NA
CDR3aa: CASSFGETQYF
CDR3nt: TGTGCCAGCAGCTTTGGCGAGACCCAGTACTTC

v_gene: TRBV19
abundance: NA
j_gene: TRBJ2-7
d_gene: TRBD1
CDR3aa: CASSPGDRQDEQYF
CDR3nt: TGTGCCAGTAGTCCAGGGGACAGGCAGGACGAGCAGTACTTC

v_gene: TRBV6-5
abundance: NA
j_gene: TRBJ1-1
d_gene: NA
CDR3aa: CASSYSAGTPEAFF
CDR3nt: TGTGCCAGCAGTTACTCGGCGGGGACTCCTGAAGCTTTCTTT

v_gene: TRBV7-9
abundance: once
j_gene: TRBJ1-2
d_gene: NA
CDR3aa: CASSLDLGLGYTF
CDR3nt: TGTGCCAGCAGCTTAGACCTGGGGCTCGGCTACACCTTC

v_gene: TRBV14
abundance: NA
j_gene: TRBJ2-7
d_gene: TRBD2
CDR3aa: CASSQVVAGPYEQYF
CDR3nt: TGTGCCAGCAGCCAAGTGGTAGCGGGGCCCTACGAGCAGTACTTC

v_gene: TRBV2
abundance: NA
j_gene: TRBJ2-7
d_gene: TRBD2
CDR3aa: CASRLRTSGTYEQYF
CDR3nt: TGTGCCAGCAGGCTTAGGACTAGCGGAACCTACGAGCAGTACTTC

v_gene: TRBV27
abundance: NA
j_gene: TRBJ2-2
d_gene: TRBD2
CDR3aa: CASGTTFGTGELFF
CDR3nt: TGTGCCAGCGGGACTACCTTTGGCACCGGGGAGCTGTTTTTT

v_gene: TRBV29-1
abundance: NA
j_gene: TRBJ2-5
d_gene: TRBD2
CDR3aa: CSVERLAGSETQYF
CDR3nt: TGCAGCGTTGAAAGGCTAGCGGGGTCAGAGACCCAGTACTTC

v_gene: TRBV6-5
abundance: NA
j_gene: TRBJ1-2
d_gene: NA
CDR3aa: CASDLQGAYGYTF
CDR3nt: TGTGCCAGCGATCTACAGGGAGCCTATGGCTACACCTTC

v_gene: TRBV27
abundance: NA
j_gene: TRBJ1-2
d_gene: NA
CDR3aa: CASSFLGQGYYGYTF
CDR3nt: TGTGCCAGCAGTTTCCTTGGCCAGGGCTACTATGGCTACACCTTC

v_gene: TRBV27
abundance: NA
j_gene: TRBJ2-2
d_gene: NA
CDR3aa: CASKRQPTGELFF
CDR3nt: TGTGCCAGCAAGAGGCAACCGACCGGGGAGCTGTTTTTT

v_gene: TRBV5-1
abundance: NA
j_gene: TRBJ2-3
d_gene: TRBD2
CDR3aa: CASSLALAGGSTDTQYF
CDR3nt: TGCGCCAGCAGCTTGGCCTTAGCGGGAGGTAGCACAGATACGCAGTATTTT

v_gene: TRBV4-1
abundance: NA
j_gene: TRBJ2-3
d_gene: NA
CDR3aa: CASSQVQGNTDTQYF
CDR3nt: TGCGCCAGCAGCCAAGTCCAGGGGAACACAGATACGCAGTATTTT

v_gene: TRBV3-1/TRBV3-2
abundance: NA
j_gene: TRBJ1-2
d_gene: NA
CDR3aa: CASSRTEGLGYTF
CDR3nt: TGTGCCAGCAGCCGGACGGAGGGCCTGGGCTACACCTTC

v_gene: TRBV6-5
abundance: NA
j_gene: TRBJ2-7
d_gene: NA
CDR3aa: CASRRDRAYEQYF
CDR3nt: TGTGCCAGCAGAAGAGACAGAGCCTACGAGCAGTACTTC

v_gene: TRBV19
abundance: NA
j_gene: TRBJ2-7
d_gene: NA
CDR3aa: CASSGGFSYEQYF
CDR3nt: TGTGCCAGTAGTGGGGGCTTCTCCTACGAGCAGTACTTC

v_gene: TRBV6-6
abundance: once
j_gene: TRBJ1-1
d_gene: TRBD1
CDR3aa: CASSYSFGQGAVEAFF
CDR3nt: TGTGCCAGCAGTTACTCGTTCGGACAGGGGGCGGTTGAAGCTTTCTTT

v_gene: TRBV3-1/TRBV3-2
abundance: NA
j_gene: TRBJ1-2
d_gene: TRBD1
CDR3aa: CASSQDWGQGWGYTF
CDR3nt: TGTGCCAGCAGCCAAGACTGGGGACAGGGGTGGGGCTACACCTTC

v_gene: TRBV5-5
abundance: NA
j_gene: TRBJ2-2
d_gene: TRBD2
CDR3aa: CASSSREGPSNTGELFF
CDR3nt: TGTGCCAGCAGCTCGAGGGAGGGGCCCTCGAACACCGGGGAGCTGTTTTTT

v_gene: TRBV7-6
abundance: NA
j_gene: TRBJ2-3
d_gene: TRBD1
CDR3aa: CASSYHGTGEDTQYF
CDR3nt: TGTGCCAGCAGTTACCATGGGACAGGGGAGGATACGCAGTATTTT

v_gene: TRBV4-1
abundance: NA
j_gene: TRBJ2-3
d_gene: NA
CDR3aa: CASSQAPSVYTDTQYF
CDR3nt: TGCGCCAGCAGCCAAGCCCCTAGCGTATACACAGATACGCAGTATTTT

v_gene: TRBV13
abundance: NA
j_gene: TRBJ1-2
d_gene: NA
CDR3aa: CASSFRDTGFGYTF
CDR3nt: TGTGCCAGCAGCTTCCGGGACACCGGCTTTGGCTACACCTTC

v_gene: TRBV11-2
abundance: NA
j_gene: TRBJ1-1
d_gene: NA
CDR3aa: CASSFGIAEAFF
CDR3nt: TGTGCCAGCAGCTTCGGGATTGCTGAAGCTTTCTTT